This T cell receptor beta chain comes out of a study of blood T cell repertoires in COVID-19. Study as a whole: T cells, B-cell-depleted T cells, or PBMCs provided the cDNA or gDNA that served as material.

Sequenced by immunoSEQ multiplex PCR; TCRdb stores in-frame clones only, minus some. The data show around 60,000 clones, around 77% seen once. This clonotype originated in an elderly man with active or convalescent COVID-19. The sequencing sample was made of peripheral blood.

CDR3 protein: CASSPGQGPSTDTQYF. CDR3 nucleotides: TGTGCCAGCAGTCCCGGACAGGGCCCTAGCACAGATACGCAGTATTTT. This chain connects TRBV27 to TRBJ2-3, with 8 bases fitting TRBD1. This CDR3 has 16 amino acids. Unmatched junction bases numbered 7, after V lost 5 bases and J lost 0 bases. Germline V gene data show CDR1 as MNHEY and CDR2 as SMNVEV (reference sequence).